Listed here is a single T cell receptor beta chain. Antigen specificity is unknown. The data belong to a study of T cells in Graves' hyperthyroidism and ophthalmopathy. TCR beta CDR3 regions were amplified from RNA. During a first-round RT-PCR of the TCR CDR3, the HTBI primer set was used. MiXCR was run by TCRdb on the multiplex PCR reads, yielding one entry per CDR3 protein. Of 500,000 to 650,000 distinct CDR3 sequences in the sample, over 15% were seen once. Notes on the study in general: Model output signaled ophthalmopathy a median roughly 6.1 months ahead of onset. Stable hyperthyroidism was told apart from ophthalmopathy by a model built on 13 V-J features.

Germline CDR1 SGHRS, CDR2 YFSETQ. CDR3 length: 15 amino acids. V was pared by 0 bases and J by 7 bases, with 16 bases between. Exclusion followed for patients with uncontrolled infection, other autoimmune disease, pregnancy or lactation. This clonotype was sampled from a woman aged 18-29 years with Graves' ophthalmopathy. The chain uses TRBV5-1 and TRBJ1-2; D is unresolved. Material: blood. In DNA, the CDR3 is TGCGCCAGCAGCTTGGTGTGGGGTATGACCGCTGGCTACACCTTC. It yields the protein CASSLVWGMTAGYTF.